These 9 T cell receptor beta chains originate from one sample sequenced in a study of blood T cell repertoires in COVID-19. The protocol was immunoSEQ multiplex PCR, while the TCRdb copy is restricted to in-frame clones and leaves out a portion. This sample has some 260,000 clones, with roughly 90% found just once. Sequencing used peripheral blood. Source of these receptors: a middle-aged woman who had recovered from COVID-19.

The rearrangement joins TRBV6-1 to TRBJ2-1; 9 nucleotides match TRBD1. Per the germline V gene, CDR1 is MNHNS and CDR2 is SASEGT. This CDR3 has 15 amino acids. With V trimmed by 1 base and J by 8 bases, 6 bases remained unmatched. The CDR3 coding sequence is TGTGCCAGCAGTGAAGAGGGACAGGGTGTTTATGAGCAGTTCTTC. Residues: CASSEEGQGVYEQFF.

This chain connects TRBV6-2 or TRBV6-3 to TRBJ1-5, with no clear D. The CDR3 loop spans 12 amino acids. The germline V gene has CDR1 MNHEY and CDR2 SVGEGT. Trimming stripped 2 bases from V and 7 bases from J, with 6 bases between. The CDR3, as DNA: TGTGCCAGCAGTTACGCGGGGCAGCCCCAGCATTTT. Amino acids: CASSYAGQPQHF.

The chain joins TRBV3-1 (or the pseudogene TRBV3-2) to TRBJ2-7; TRBD2 matches 8 bases. This CDR3 comprises 16 residues. CDR1 is LGHDT and CDR2 is YNNKEL in the germline V gene (reference sequence). J lost 2 bases, V lost 6 bases, and 12 bases had no gene match. The CDR3 loop is CASRSGAGGDPYEQYF. The DNA of the CDR3 is TGTGCCAGCAGATCCGGGGCGGGGGGCGATCCCTACGAGCAGTACTTC.

The chain links TRBV5-4 to TRBJ2-7, with D perhaps matching TRBD2 (6 bases). The CDR3 totals 15 residues. V lost 1 base and J lost 7, with 18 bases in between. Per germline, CDR1 SGHNT and CDR2 YYREEE (reference sequence). Here the CDR3 reads CASSLFPGTPLEQYF. The DNA of the CDR3 is TGTGCCAGCAGCTTGTTCCCAGGGACTCCGTTGGAGCAGTACTTC.

This chain joins TRBV15 and TRBJ1-4; no reliable D call. This CDR3 is 14 amino acids long. In germline, CDR1 is LNHNV, CDR2 YYDKDF (reference sequence). Trimming stripped 3 bases from V and 2 bases from J, with 7 bases between. The CDR3: CATSSKQTNEKLFF. The CDR3, as DNA: TGTGCCACCAGCAGCAAACAGACTAATGAAAAACTGTTTTTT.

The chain recombines TRBV7-2 with TRBJ2-6; no reliable D call. V was cut by 6 bases and J by 2 bases, with 11 bases left in between. The CDR3 length is 15 residues. Germline V CDR1 and CDR2: SGHTA, FQGNSA. This CDR3 reads CASRFTETGANVLTF. The CDR3 DNA follows: TGTGCCAGCAGATTTACTGAGACTGGGGCCAACGTCCTGACTTTC.

As to this clone: The junction and the germline gene differ at one end; a read error may be behind it. The CDR3 loop is CASSLVPGLNTGELFF. The CDR3 DNA sequence: TGTGCTAGCAGCTTAGTCCCAGGGCTGAACACCGGGGAGCTGTTTTTT. The chain is built from TRBV7-7 and TRBJ2-2, with D possibly being TRBD1 (5 bases). From germline, CDR1 is SSHAT and CDR2 FNYEAQ (reference sequence). The CDR3 extends over 16 amino acids.

This chain links TRBV15 with TRBJ1-1; a possible D gene is TRBD1 (6 bases). Trimming shortened V by 3 bases and J by 5 bases, and 13 bases separated the two germline ends. The CDR3 sequence is 14 residues long. Germline V gene data show CDR1 as LNHNV and CDR2 as YYDKDF (reference sequence). CDR3 nucleotide sequence: TGTGCCACCAGCAGTCCGACAGGCCGAACTGAAGCTTTCTTT. Residues: CATSSPTGRTEAFF.

The chain couples TRBV11-3 to TRBJ2-1, with 7 nucleotides matching TRBD1. The germline CDR1 and CDR2 sequences are SGHNT and YENEEA. CDR3 length equals 11 residues. The V segment lost 8 bases and the J segment 8 bases; nucleotides outside the gene matches: 3. CDR3 DNA: TGTGCCAGCGAGGGGGCAGATGAGCAGTTCTTC. This sequence encodes CASEGADEQFF.